This T cell receptor beta chain is from a study of cytomegalovirus exposure and HLA in healthy donors. Study-level findings and limits: It was approximately 150 TCR beta chains that were listed as cytomegalovirus-associated.

To note about this clone: What it recognizes is unknown.

The study ran its PCR with 60 Vbeta and 13 Jbeta primers. Data came from immunoSEQ multiplex PCR; TCRdb stores just in-frame clones and leaves some out. Here the sample spans about 150,000 clones, 76% being singletons. This TCR derives from a woman in her thirties or forties in good health and CMV-seronegative. What was sequenced was PBMCs.

Written as DNA, the CDR3 is TGCGCCAGCAGCTTGGGGGCTCTTACCTCTTCCTACGAGCAGTACTTC. This sequence encodes CASSLGALTSSYEQYF. This chain links TRBV5-1 with TRBJ2-7; no clear D. In germline, CDR1 is SGHRS, CDR2 YFSETQ. This CDR3 comprises 16 residues. V dropped 0 bases and J dropped 1 base, with 14 bases sitting between them.